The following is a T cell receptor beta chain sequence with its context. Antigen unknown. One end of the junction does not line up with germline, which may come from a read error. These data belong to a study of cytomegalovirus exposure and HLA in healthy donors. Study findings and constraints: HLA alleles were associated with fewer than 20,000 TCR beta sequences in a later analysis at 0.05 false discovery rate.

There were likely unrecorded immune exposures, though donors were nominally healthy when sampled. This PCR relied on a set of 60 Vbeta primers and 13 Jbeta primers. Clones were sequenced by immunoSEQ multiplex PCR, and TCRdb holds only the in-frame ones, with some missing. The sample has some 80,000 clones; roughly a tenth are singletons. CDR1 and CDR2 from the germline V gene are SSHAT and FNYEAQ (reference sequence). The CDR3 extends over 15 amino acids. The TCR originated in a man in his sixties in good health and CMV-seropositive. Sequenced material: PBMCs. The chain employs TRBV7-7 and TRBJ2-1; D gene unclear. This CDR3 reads CASSSEVSSYNEQFF. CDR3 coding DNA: TGTGCTAGCAGCTCCGAGGTTAGCTCCTACAATGAGCAGTTCTTC.